The 27 T cell receptor beta chains below all came from one sample that was sequenced in a study of tumor and adjacent non-tumor tissue in lung cancer. RNA was extracted from bulk tissue without any cell sorting. TCRbeta libraries were built with three rounds of nested PCR, modified from ARM-PCR. TCRdb fed the multiplex PCR reads into MiXCR, producing one record per CDR3 protein. This sample has approximately 140,000 distinct CDR3 sequences, with around 67% found just once. The material sequenced was lung tumor tissue. The source is a man aged 55-75 years with small cell lung cancer.

The CDR3 spells CASNFGTGGIEQYV. The CDR3 bases are TGTGCCAGCAACTTCGGGACAGGGGGAATCGAGCAGTACGTC. The rearrangement links TRBV13 to TRBJ2-7; TRBD1 matches at 11 bases. This CDR3 is built from 14 residues. CDR1 is PRHDT, CDR2 FYEKMQ, per germline (reference sequence). V was pared by 7 bases and J by 6 bases, with 8 bases of the junction left unmatched.

On this clonotype itself: The final CDR3 position lacks the conserved phenylalanine or tryptophan, pointing to a likely read error. It is unclear where the CDR3 begins or ends on the DNA, so no DNA is shown, and the CDR3 is as TCRdb lists it. This sequence joins TRBV11-2 and TRBJ1-1; the table's D call TRBD1 went unverified against the DNA. From germline, CDR1 is SGHAT and CDR2 FQNNGV. The CDR3 is 13 amino acids long, termini counted. The chain's CDR3 is CASSLGQGVEASV.

This clonotype was detected a few times. A read error may be the cause here, since a much bigger clone is one base away. The chain uses TRBV29-1 and TRBJ2-7, with D possibly matching TRBD1 (7 bases). Trimming took 4 bases from V and 9 from J, leaving 19 bases between them. CDR1 is SQVTM and CDR2 is ANQGSEA in the germline V gene. This CDR3 spans 13 amino acids. CDR3 nucleotides: TGCAGCGTTGTGCCGACAGGGAGGAACGGGCAGTACTTC. It codes for CSVVPTGRNGQYF.

The genes are TRBV28 and TRBJ2-1, with D unresolved. The CDR3 covers 15 residues. Trimming cost V 4 bases and J 7 bases, with 17 bases left between them. CDR1 and CDR2 from the germline V gene are MDHEN and SYDVKM. This CDR3 is CASSSALEGRNEQFF. CDR3 bases: TGTGCCAGCAGTTCCGCCTTGGAAGGGCGGAATGAGCAGTTCTTC.

In the case of this clonotype: A much larger clone is a single base away; this may be a read error. The V call is TRBV5-5, the J call TRBJ2-2; D uncertain. Germline-derived CDR1 and CDR2 are SGHKS and YYEKEE (reference sequence). The CDR3 runs 13 residues. The CDR3: CDSSFTNTGELFF. CDR3 DNA: TGTGACAGCAGCTTCACGAACACCGGGGAGCTGTTTTTT. The entire variable domain, with the rest obtained from reference TRBV5-5 and TRBJ2-2, is as follows: DAGVTQSPTHLIKTRGQQVTLRCSPISGHKSVSWYQQVLGQGPQFIFQYYEKEERGRGNFPDRFSARQFPNYSSELNVNALLLGDSALYLCDSSFTNTGELFFGEGSRLTVL.

On this clonotype itself: This may be a read error, as it is one base from a much larger clone. The chain joins TRBV12-3 or TRBV12-4 to TRBJ2-1; 7 bases match TRBD2. The CDR3 consists of 15 residues. Losses at the gene ends were 7 bases for V and 4 bases for J; bases not matched to a gene: 10. CDR3 DNA sequence: TGTGCCAGCAAGACTCGCGGGGGACGATACAATGAGCAGTTCTTC. This encodes CASKTRGGRYNEQFF.

J is TRBJ2-1 and V is TRBV29-1, with a possible D match to TRBD2 (6 bases). Germline V gene lookup returns CDR1 SQVTM and CDR2 ANQGSEA. The CDR3 length is 16 residues. Trimming shortened V by 8 bases and J by 7 bases, and 27 bases separated the two germline ends. The chain's CDR3 is CSTTERYSGVGNEQFF. CDR3 nucleotides: TGCAGCACTACGGAGAGGTATAGCGGAGTAGGAAATGAGCAGTTCTTC.

A few counts support this clonotype. The chain couples TRBV6-6 to TRBJ2-6; TRBD1 is a possible D gene (6 bases). Trimming took 6 bases from V and 1 from J, leaving 10 bases between them. Germline V gives CDR1 MNHNY, CDR2 SVGAGI (reference sequence). The CDR3 runs to 15 residues. The CDR3 DNA follows: TGTGCCAGCAGACCTCAGGGGTCTGGGGCCAACGTCCTGACTTTC. This sequence encodes CASRPQGSGANVLTF.

V gene TRBV11-2 combines with J gene TRBJ2-3, with TRBD2 matching 9 bases. With 5 bases clipped from V and 0 bases from J, the junction kept 21 bases outside the gene matches. CDR3 length equals 21 residues. Germline assignment: CDR1 SGHAT and CDR2 FQNNGV. The CDR3 region is CASSATLGTRRLAESTDTQYF. CDR3 in DNA: TGTGCCAGCAGCGCAACCCTCGGGACACGGCGACTAGCGGAGAGCACAGATACGCAGTATTTT.

This clonotype was seen once. Since the CDR3 does not end with the conserved phenylalanine or tryptophan, this likely comes from a read error. Because the CDR3's place on the DNA is in doubt, the DNA is left out and the CDR3 is given as listed by TCRdb. The chain employs TRBV11-3 and TRBJ1-6. Looked up from germline, CDR1 is SGHNT and CDR2 is YENEEA. Termini included, the CDR3 measures 13 amino acids. The CDR3 region is CASSLFGDSPLHL.

The V gene is TRBV11-1, the J gene TRBJ2-3, with D perhaps being TRBD1 or TRBD2 (5 bases each). Trimming removed 4 bases at V and 4 bases at J, with 36 bases between. The germline gives CDR1 SGHAT, CDR2 FQDESV (reference sequence). This CDR3 has 22 residues. CDR3 nucleotides: TGTGCCAGCAGCTCCCAGCAGGGAACGGGGAGCGAGAGGGCCGACGGAGCAGATACGCAGTATTTT. Translated: CASSSQQGTGSERADGADTQYF.

As concerns this clonotype: A much larger clonotype is one base distant, so this may be a read error. The gene calls are TRBV29-1 and TRBJ2-1; D gene ambiguous. Germline-derived CDR1 and CDR2 are SQVTM and ANQGSEA. The V end was cut by 3 bases, the J end by 2 bases, with 11 bases between. The CDR3 runs 14 residues. The CDR3 loop reads CSVDCTAAYNEQFF. DNA of the CDR3: TGCAGCGTTGATTGTACAGCCGCCTACAATGAGCAGTTCTTC.

The table lists this clonotype with many counts. V usage is TRBV29-1 and J usage is TRBJ2-3; the D gene could be TRBD1 or TRBD2 (5 bases each). This CDR3 comprises 14 residues. V was cut by 3 bases and J by 2 bases, with 12 bases left in between. Germline loops: CDR1 SQVTM, CDR2 ANQGSEA. This CDR3 is CSVERGLATDTQYF. CDR3 coding DNA: TGCAGCGTTGAGAGGGGTCTAGCCACAGATACGCAGTATTTT.

This clonotype was seen ten or more times. The J gene is TRBJ2-5, the V gene TRBV20-1; unclear D gene. CDR1 is DFQATT and CDR2 is SNEGSKA in the germline V gene (reference sequence). CDR3 length equals 11 residues. The V gene lost 5 bases and the J gene lost 7 bases, with 11 bases spanning the gap. The CDR3 loop is CSADARWTQYF. Here the CDR3 DNA reads TGCAGTGCTGACGCACGGTGGACCCAGTACTTC.

As concerns this clonotype: A junction end diverges from the germline sequence, so it may reflect a read error. The chain joins TRBV6-2 or TRBV6-3 to TRBJ2-1, with D unclear. This CDR3 spans 16 amino acids. Germline V gives CDR1 MNHEY, CDR2 SVGEGT. The CDR3 is CVSSVTGLPSYNEQFF. CDR3 DNA: TGTGTCAGCAGTGTGACCGGGCTCCCCTCCTACAATGAGCAGTTCTTC.

Worth noting for this clonotype: It may be a read error: a sequence one base away is much more abundant. The rearrangement joins TRBV5-4 to TRBJ2-5; 7 bases match TRBD2. CDR3 length: 15 amino acids. V trimming: 0 bases; J trimming: 5 bases; junction bases outside the gene matches: 7. From germline, CDR1 is SGHNT and CDR2 YYREEE (reference sequence). CDR3 amino acids: CASSLGAGVGETQYF. The DNA of the CDR3 is TGTGCCAGCAGCTTGGGGGCGGGAGTGGGGGAGACCCAGTACTTC. Complete variable domain (other parts from reference TRBV5-4 and TRBJ2-5): ETGVTQSPTHLIKTRGQQVTLRCSSQSGHNTVSWYQQALGQGPQFIFQYYREEENGRGNFPPRFSGLQFPNYSSELNVNALELDDSALYLCASSLGAGVGETQYFGPGTRLLVL.

The chain is built from TRBV20-1 and TRBJ2-2; D ambiguous. Germline CDR1 is DFQATT and CDR2 is SNEGSKA (reference sequence). The V and J ends lost 1 base and 4 bases respectively, with 13 bases between them. The CDR3 is 15 residues long. Here the CDR3 reads CSARVESAGTGELFF. The CDR3 nucleotides are TGCAGTGCTAGAGTGGAGTCGGCTGGCACCGGGGAGCTGTTTTTT.

Notes on this clonotype: At one boundary the junction diverges from the germline segment, which might be a read error. The chain joins TRBV12-3 or TRBV12-4 to TRBJ2-2; 14 bases are a match to TRBD2. This CDR3 comprises 15 residues. CDR3 in amino acids: CVSSPGTSGSGELYF. The CDR3 bases are TGTGTCAGCAGTCCCGGGACTAGCGGGAGCGGGGAGTTGTATTTT.

At least ten counts were recorded for this clonotype. The chain couples TRBV6-5 to TRBJ2-1, with D perhaps TRBD2 (6 bases). In germline, CDR1 is MNHEY, CDR2 SVGAGI. Trimming shortened V by 6 bases and J by 13 bases, and 22 bases separated the two germline ends. The CDR3 sequence is 14 residues long. CDR3 residues: CASRAGWVRDVQFF. CDR3 coding DNA: TGTGCCAGCAGAGCTGGTTGGGTGCGGGACGTCCAGTTCTTC.

The table lists this clonotype with many counts. The chain uses TRBV30 and TRBJ1-1; D is uncertain. Trimming stripped 2 bases from V and 8 bases from J, with 15 bases between. The CDR3 is 13 residues long. Germline V gene data show CDR1 as GTSNPN and CDR2 as SVGIG (reference sequence). As DNA, the CDR3 is TGTGCCTGGAGTAGTACTGGCGCGCTCGAAGCTTTCTTT. Amino acid sequence: CAWSSTGALEAFF.

To note about this clonotype: An end of the junction does not agree with germline; a read error may underlie this. The chain joins TRBV29-1 to TRBJ1-1; D gene ambiguous. The CDR3 covers 12 residues. CDR1 and CDR2 from the germline V gene are SQVTM and ANQGSEA. CDR3: CSVSRTPTEAVF. As DNA, the CDR3 is TGCAGCGTTTCTCGAACTCCCACTGAAGCTGTCTTT.

Comments on this clonotype: The junction departs from germline at one end; a sequencing error may be responsible. The chain couples TRBV11-2 to TRBJ2-3; D not resolved. This CDR3 has 13 residues. Looked up from germline, CDR1 is SGHAT and CDR2 is FQNNGV. The CDR3 loop reads CVSSLNLPDTQYF. Written as DNA, the CDR3 is TGTGTCAGCAGCTTAAATCTCCCCGATACACAGTATTTT.

A note on this clonotype: One end of the junction is discordant with germline, which a read error may explain. This chain connects TRBV29-1 to TRBJ2-7, with D uncertain. This CDR3 is built from 13 residues. Germline CDR1 and CDR2: SQVTM and ANQGSEA. CDR3 nucleotide sequence: TGCAGCGTTGTAGTTGGGGTCTCCTACGAGCAGTATTTC. This encodes CSVVVGVSYEQYF.

Points on this clonotype: At one end, the junction sequence differs from germline, possibly due to a read error. The V and J genes are TRBV11-2 and TRBJ2-3; D call uncertain. The germline V gene has CDR1 SGHAT and CDR2 FQNNGV. This CDR3 comprises 13 residues. The CDR3 region is CASCLAGTDTQFF. The CDR3 nucleotides are TGTGCCAGCTGCTTAGCCGGCACAGACACGCAGTTTTTT.

As regards this clonotype: This could be a read error, since a much larger clone is one nucleotide away. The chain combines TRBV4-1 with TRBJ1-3; TRBD1 matches 8 bases. The length of the CDR3 is 13 residues. The germline V gene has CDR1 MGHRA and CDR2 YSYEKL. The CDR3 sequence is CASSPGQGNTTYF. CDR3 nucleotides: TGCGCCAGCAGCCCCGGACAGGGAAACACCACATATTTT.

The chain carries TRBV28 and TRBJ2-1; 8 bases are a match to TRBD2. Per the germline V gene, CDR1 is MDHEN and CDR2 is SYDVKM. This CDR3 is built from 16 residues. Trimming removed 5 bases from V and 4 bases from J; junction bases left unmatched: 10. The CDR3 sequence is CASSTGAGEVYNEQFF. The CDR3 DNA reads as TGTGCCAGCAGTACTGGAGCGGGAGAGGTGTACAATGAGCAGTTCTTC.

This clonotype was detected ten times or more. V gene TRBV20-1 combines with J gene TRBJ2-3, with D perhaps TRBD2 (5 bases). The germline gives CDR1 DFQATT, CDR2 SNEGSKA (reference sequence). V lost 6 bases and J 3 bases, leaving 19 bases between the germline ends. This CDR3 is 15 amino acids long. Written as DNA, the CDR3 is TGCAGTGCCACGCATGGATTTAGGAGGACAGATACGCAGTATTTT. It specifies CSATHGFRRTDTQYF.